Listed below are T cell receptor beta chains from one sample, sequenced in a study of T cell responses to AZD1222 COVID-19 vaccine. Sequencing used immunoSEQ multiplex PCR; TCRdb keeps in-frame clones, though not all of them. The data show about 60,000 clones, with 86% seen just once and approximately 16% held by the top ten. Source: peripheral blood, taken on day 0 of AZD1222 vaccination. Every receptor here comes from an adult in good health. Each CDR3 is given with its conserved first and last residue. Fields, in order: clone size, D gene, J gene, V gene, CDR3 DNA, CDR3 protein. The D gene is left open where the match is weak. A clone size is listed for some rows: how often the clone was seen (once, few, many), or a class if it is expanded.

clone_size: .
d_call: .
j_call: TRBJ1-5
v_call: TRBV29-1
cdr3_nt: TGCAGCGTTGGGAGGGGGGTAGATCAGCCCCAGCATTTT
cdr3_aa: CSVGRGVDQPQHF

clone_size: .
d_call: TRBD1
j_call: TRBJ2-7
v_call: TRBV27
cdr3_nt: TGTGCCAGCAGTTTTTATGCTGGGACAGCGACGGGGATATACGAGCAGTACTTC
cdr3_aa: CASSFYAGTATGIYEQYF

clone_size: .
d_call: .
j_call: TRBJ2-5
v_call: TRBV7-3
cdr3_nt: TGTGCCAGCAGCTGGGGAGGACCCCGCGCCAAAGAGACCCAGTACTTC
cdr3_aa: CASSWGGPRAKETQYF

clone_size: .
d_call: TRBD1
j_call: TRBJ2-1
v_call: TRBV19
cdr3_nt: TGTGCCAGTAGTATGGGACAGAATAATGAGCAGTTCTTC
cdr3_aa: CASSMGQNNEQFF

clone_size: once
d_call: TRBD2
j_call: TRBJ2-7
v_call: TRBV7-9
cdr3_nt: TGTGCCAGCAGCTTAGGTGGACTAGCGGGGGGAGCGGACTACGAGCAGTACTTC
cdr3_aa: CASSLGGLAGGADYEQYF

clone_size: .
d_call: .
j_call: TRBJ2-3
v_call: TRBV14
cdr3_nt: TGTGCCAGCAGCCAAGTACCCACATGGGATACGCAGTATTTT
cdr3_aa: CASSQVPTWDTQYF

clone_size: .
d_call: .
j_call: TRBJ2-1
v_call: TRBV5-1
cdr3_nt: TGCGCCAGCAGCGGGAACAGGGCAGGGGCGACCCCACCTAATGAGCAGTTCTTC
cdr3_aa: CASSGNRAGATPPNEQFF

clone_size: few
d_call: .
j_call: TRBJ2-2
v_call: TRBV16
cdr3_nt: TGTGCCAGCAGCCAATACAGGCCCGGGGAGCTGTTTTTT
cdr3_aa: CASSQYRPGELFF

clone_size: .
d_call: TRBD2
j_call: TRBJ2-1
v_call: TRBV7-9
cdr3_nt: TGTGCCAGCAGCTTAGATCGGACTAGCGGCTTTAATGAGCAGTTCTTC
cdr3_aa: CASSLDRTSGFNEQFF

clone_size: .
d_call: TRBD1
j_call: TRBJ2-2
v_call: TRBV5-1
cdr3_nt: TGCGCCAGCAGCTTGGGGCAGGGGGCGCGCACCGGGGAGCTGTTTTTT
cdr3_aa: CASSLGQGARTGELFF

clone_size: .
d_call: .
j_call: TRBJ2-7
v_call: TRBV14
cdr3_nt: TGTGCCAGCAGCCAAGGTCTAGGGAGAAGTTATTCCTACGAGCAGTACTTC
cdr3_aa: CASSQGLGRSYSYEQYF

clone_size: .
d_call: .
j_call: TRBJ1-2
v_call: TRBV28
cdr3_nt: TGTGCCAGCAGTTTATCGGAGGGCACCTATGGCTACACCTTC
cdr3_aa: CASSLSEGTYGYTF

clone_size: .
d_call: .
j_call: TRBJ1-2
v_call: TRBV20-1
cdr3_nt: TGCAGTGCTATAGGCCCAAATGGCTACACCTTC
cdr3_aa: CSAIGPNGYTF

clone_size: .
d_call: .
j_call: TRBJ2-7
v_call: TRBV7-2
cdr3_nt: TGTGCCAGCAGCCTCCGTACCCCCCCTAGCAGATACGAGCAGTACTTC
cdr3_aa: CASSLRTPPSRYEQYF

clone_size: .
d_call: .
j_call: TRBJ2-5
v_call: TRBV12-3/TRBV12-4
cdr3_nt: TGTGCCAGCAGCCCCTCGGTGGGAGAGACCCAGTACTTC
cdr3_aa: CASSPSVGETQYF

clone_size: .
d_call: TRBD1
j_call: TRBJ1-1
v_call: TRBV29-1
cdr3_nt: TGCAGCGTCGCACCTGGACAGGGTACTGAAGCTTTCTTT
cdr3_aa: CSVAPGQGTEAFF

clone_size: .
d_call: .
j_call: TRBJ2-7
v_call: TRBV29-1
cdr3_nt: TGCAGCGCGAGACTGGGCAACGAGCAGTACTTC
cdr3_aa: CSARLGNEQYF

clone_size: .
d_call: .
j_call: TRBJ2-3
v_call: TRBV24-1
cdr3_nt: TGTGCCACCAGTTGGACCATCGAGGCAGATACGCAGTATTTT
cdr3_aa: CATSWTIEADTQYF

clone_size: few
d_call: .
j_call: TRBJ1-6
v_call: TRBV30
cdr3_nt: TGTGCCTGGAGCATTGACACCAACGGGAATAATTCACCCCTCCACTTT
cdr3_aa: CAWSIDTNGNNSPLHF

clone_size: .
d_call: TRBD1
j_call: TRBJ1-5
v_call: TRBV30
cdr3_nt: TGTGCCTGGAGTGGTGACAGGGGGCCCCTTAGCAATCAGCCCCAGCATTTT
cdr3_aa: CAWSGDRGPLSNQPQHF

clone_size: .
d_call: TRBD1
j_call: TRBJ1-1
v_call: TRBV7-8
cdr3_nt: TGTGCCAGCAGCTTACGAGGACAGGGGCCTGAAGCTTTCTTT
cdr3_aa: CASSLRGQGPEAFF

clone_size: .
d_call: TRBD1
j_call: TRBJ1-5
v_call: TRBV30
cdr3_nt: TGTGCCTGGAGCCCGGTGGACAGGGAATATCAGCCCCAGCATTTT
cdr3_aa: CAWSPVDREYQPQHF

clone_size: .
d_call: .
j_call: TRBJ2-7
v_call: TRBV28
cdr3_nt: TGTGCCAGCAGGGTAACAGGGGGGGCGGTCTACGAGCAGTACTTC
cdr3_aa: CASRVTGGAVYEQYF

clone_size: .
d_call: .
j_call: TRBJ2-3
v_call: TRBV5-1
cdr3_nt: TGCGCCAGCAGCTTGGCCTTTATTCGGGCCGACTACACAGATACGCAGTATTTT
cdr3_aa: CASSLAFIRADYTDTQYF

clone_size: .
d_call: .
j_call: TRBJ2-7
v_call: TRBV4-1
cdr3_nt: TGCGCCAGCAGCCAAACAATGACTAGCTCCTACGAGCAGTACTTC
cdr3_aa: CASSQTMTSSYEQYF